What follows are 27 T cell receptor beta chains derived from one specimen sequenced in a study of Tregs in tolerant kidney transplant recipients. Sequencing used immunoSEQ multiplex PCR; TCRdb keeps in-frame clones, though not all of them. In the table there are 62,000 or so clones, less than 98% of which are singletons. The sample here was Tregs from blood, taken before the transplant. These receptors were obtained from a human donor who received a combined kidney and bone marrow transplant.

The CDR3 here is CASSGASYGYTF. The CDR3 coding sequence is TGTGCCAGCAGCGGAGCCTCCTATGGCTACACCTTC. The chain carries TRBV7-2 and TRBJ1-2; D is undetermined. V lost 5 bases to trimming and J lost 4 bases, with 8 bases between them. CDR1 is SGHTA, CDR2 FQGNSA, per germline. This CDR3 is built from 12 residues.

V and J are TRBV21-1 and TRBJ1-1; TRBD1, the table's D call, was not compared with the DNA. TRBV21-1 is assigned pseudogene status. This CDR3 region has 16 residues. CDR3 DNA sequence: TGTGCCAGCAGCATAGACAGGGTGATGGGGATCGGTGAAGCTTTCTTT. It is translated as CASSIDRVMGIGEAFF.

The CDR3 DNA follows: TGTGCCAGCAGCATAGGGGCGGGGGGGCCCCACAATGAGCAGTTCTTC. Translation gives CASSIGAGGPHNEQFF. The J gene is TRBJ2-1, the V gene TRBV7-2; TRBD2 agrees at 9 bases. This CDR3 comprises 16 residues. The trim removed 5 bases at V and 5 bases at J, leaving 10 bases unmatched. Germline V gene data show CDR1 as SGHTA and CDR2 as FQGNSA.

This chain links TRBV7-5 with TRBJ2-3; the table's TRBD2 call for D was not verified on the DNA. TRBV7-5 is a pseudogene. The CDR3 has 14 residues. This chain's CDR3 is CVRISGTNTDTQYF. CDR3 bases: TGTGTCAGAATTAGCGGGACAAACACAGATACGCAGTATTTT.

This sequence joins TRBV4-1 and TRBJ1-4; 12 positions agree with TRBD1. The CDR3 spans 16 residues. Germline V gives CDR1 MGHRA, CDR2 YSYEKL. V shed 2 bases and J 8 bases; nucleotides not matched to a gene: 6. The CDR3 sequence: CASSQRTGTGGEKLFF. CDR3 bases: TGCGCCAGCAGCCAAAGGACCGGGACAGGGGGCGAAAAACTGTTTTTT.

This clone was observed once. CDR3: CASTQFLAKPGETQYF. The DNA of the CDR3 is TGCGCCAGCACTCAGTTTTTGGCCAAACCGGGGGAGACCCAGTACTTC. The chain couples TRBV4-1 to TRBJ2-5; a weak D match, TRBD2 (5 bases). The CDR3 totals 16 residues. The ends were cut back, 7 bases at V and 5 bases at J, with 23 bases in the middle. Germline assignment: CDR1 MGHRA and CDR2 YSYEKL.

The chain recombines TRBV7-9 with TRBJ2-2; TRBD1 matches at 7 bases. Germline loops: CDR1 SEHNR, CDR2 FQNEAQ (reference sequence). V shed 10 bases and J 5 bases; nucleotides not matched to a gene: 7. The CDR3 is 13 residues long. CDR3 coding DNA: TGTGCCAAGGAATTACAGGGGACCGGGGAGCTGTTTTTT. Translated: CAKELQGTGELFF.

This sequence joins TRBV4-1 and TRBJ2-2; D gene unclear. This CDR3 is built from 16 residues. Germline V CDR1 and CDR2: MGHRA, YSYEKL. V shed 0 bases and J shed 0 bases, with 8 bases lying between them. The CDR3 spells CASSQDYRTNTGELFF. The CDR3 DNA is TGCGCCAGCAGCCAAGATTACAGAACGAACACCGGGGAGCTGTTTTTT.

For the CDR3, the DNA is TGCGCCAGCAGCTTGGTGGTAACAGGGAATGACGAGCAGTACTTC. Amino acids: CASSLVVTGNDEQYF. This chain joins TRBV5-1 and TRBJ2-7, with D maybe TRBD1 (6 bases). Trimming took off 0 bases at V and 5 bases at J, with 15 bases between the two ends. CDR3 length: 15 residues. Germline loops: CDR1 SGHRS, CDR2 YFSETQ.

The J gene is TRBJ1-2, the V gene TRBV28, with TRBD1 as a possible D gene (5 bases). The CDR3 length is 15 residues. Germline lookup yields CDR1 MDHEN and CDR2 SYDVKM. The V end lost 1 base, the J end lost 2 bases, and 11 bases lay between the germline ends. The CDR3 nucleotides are TGTGCCAGCAGTTTATTGGGCCGGACAAACTATGGCTACACCTTC. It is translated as CASSLLGRTNYGYTF.

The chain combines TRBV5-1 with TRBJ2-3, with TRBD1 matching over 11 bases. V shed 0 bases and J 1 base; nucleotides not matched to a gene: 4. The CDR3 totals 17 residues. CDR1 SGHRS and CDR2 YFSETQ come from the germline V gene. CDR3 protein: CASSLAPGQGGTDTQYF. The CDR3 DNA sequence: TGCGCCAGCAGCTTGGCCCCGGGACAGGGGGGCACAGATACGCAGTATTTT. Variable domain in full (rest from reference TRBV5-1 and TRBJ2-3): KAGVTQTPRYLIKTRGQQVTLSCSPISGHRSVSWYQQTPGQGLQFLFEYFSETQRNKGNFPGRFSGRQFSNSRSEMNVSTLELGDSALYLCASSLAPGQGGTDTQYFGPGTRLTVL.

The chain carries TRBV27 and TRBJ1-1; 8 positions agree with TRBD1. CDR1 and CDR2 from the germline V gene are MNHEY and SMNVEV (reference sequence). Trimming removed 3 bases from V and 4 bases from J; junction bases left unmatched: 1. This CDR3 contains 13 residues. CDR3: CASSFTGGTEAFF. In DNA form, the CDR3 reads TGTGCCAGCAGTTTCACAGGGGGCACTGAAGCTTTCTTT.

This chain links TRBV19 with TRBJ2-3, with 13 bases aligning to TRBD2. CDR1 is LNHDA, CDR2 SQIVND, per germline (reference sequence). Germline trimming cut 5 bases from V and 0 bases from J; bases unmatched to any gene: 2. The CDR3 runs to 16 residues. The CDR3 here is CASSLGLAGSTDTQYF. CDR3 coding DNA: TGTGCCAGTAGTTTGGGACTAGCGGGAAGCACAGATACGCAGTATTTT.

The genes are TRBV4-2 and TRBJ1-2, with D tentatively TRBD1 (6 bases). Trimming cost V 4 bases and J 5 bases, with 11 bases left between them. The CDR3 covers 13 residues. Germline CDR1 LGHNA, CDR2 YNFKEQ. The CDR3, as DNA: TGTGCCAGCAGCCCCTCAGGGGCGTATGGCTACACCTTC. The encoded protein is CASSPSGAYGYTF.

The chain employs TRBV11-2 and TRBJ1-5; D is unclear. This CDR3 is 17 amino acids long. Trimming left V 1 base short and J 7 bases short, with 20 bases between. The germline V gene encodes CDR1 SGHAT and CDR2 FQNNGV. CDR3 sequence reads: CASSLGPGPNSGQPQHF. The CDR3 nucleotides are TGTGCCAGCAGCTTAGGGCCGGGCCCCAACTCGGGACAGCCCCAGCATTTT.

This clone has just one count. The CDR3 is CASSQARSAQYF. In DNA form, the CDR3 reads TGTGCCAGCAGCCAAGCCAGAAGCGCGCAGTATTTT. The gene calls are TRBV4-2 and TRBJ2-3; D remains ambiguous. CDR3 length equals 12 residues. Germline loops: CDR1 LGHNA, CDR2 YNFKEQ. The V end lost 1 base, the J end lost 10 bases, and 9 bases lay between the germline ends.

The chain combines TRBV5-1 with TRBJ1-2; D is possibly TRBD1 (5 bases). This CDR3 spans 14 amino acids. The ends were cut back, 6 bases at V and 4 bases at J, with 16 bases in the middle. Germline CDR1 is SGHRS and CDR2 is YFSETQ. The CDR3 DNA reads TGCGCCAGCAACCCCGCGGGGGGTACCTATGGCTACACCTTC. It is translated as CASNPAGGTYGYTF.

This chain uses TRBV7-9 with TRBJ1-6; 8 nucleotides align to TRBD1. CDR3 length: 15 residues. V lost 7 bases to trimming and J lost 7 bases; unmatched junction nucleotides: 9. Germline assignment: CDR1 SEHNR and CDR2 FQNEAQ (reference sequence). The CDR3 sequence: CASIRGTGLNSPLHF. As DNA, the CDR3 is TGTGCCAGCATTAGGGGGACAGGATTAAATTCACCCCTCCACTTT.

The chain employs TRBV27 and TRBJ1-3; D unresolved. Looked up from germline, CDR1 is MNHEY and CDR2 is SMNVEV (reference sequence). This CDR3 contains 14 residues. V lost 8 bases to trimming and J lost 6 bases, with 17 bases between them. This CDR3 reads CASYTRVSPNTIYF. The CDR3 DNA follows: TGTGCCAGCTATACCCGGGTCTCTCCAAACACCATATATTTT.

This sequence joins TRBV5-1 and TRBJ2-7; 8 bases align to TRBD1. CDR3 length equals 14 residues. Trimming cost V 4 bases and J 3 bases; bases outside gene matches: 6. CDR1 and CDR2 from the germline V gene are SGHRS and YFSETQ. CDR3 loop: CASSPGQVLYEQYF. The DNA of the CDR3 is TGCGCCAGCAGCCCGGGACAGGTCCTCTACGAGCAGTACTTC.

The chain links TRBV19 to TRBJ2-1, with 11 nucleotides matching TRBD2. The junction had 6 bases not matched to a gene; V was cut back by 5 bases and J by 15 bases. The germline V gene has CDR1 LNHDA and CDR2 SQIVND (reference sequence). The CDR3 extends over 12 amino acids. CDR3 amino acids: CASSPTSGGLFF. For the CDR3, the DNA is TGTGCCAGTAGTCCTACTAGCGGGGGTCTGTTCTTC.

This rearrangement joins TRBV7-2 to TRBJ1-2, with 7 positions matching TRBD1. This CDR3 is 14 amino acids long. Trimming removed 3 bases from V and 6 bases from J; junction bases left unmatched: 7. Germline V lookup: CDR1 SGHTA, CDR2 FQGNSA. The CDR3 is CASSLPGGPNGYTF. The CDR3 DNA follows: TGTGCCAGCAGCTTGCCAGGGGGTCCTAATGGCTACACCTTC.

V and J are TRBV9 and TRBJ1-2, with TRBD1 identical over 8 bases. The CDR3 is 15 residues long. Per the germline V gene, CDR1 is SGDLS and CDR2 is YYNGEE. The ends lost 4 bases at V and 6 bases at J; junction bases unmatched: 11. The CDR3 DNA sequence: TGTGCCAGCAGCTCCCAGACGGGACAGGTGAATGGCTACACCTTC. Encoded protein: CASSSQTGQVNGYTF.

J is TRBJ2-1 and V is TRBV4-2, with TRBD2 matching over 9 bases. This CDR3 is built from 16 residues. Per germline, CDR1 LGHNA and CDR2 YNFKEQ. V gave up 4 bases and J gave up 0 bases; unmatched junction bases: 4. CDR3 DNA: TGTGCCAGCAGCCCTTCGGGACTAGCCTCCTACAATGAGCAGTTCTTC. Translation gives CASSPSGLASYNEQFF.

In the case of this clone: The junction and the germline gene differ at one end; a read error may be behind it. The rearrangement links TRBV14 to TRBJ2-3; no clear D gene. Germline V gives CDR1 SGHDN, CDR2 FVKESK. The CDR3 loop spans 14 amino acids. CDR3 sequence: CASSQGLSRDTQYF. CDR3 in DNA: TGTGCCAGCAGCCAAGGTCTTAGCAGAGATACGCAGTATTTT.

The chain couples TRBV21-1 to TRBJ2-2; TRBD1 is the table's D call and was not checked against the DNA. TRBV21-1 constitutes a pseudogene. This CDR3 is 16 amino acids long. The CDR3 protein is CASSKVGTGQTGELFF. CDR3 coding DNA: TGTGCCAGCAGCAAAGTTGGGACAGGGCAGACCGGGGAGCTGTTTTTT.

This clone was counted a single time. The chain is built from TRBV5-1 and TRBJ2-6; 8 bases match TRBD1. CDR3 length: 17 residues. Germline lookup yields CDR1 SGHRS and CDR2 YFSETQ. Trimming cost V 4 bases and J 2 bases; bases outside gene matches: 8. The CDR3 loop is CASSISTGGTGANVLTF. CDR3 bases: TGCGCCAGCAGCATCAGTACAGGGGGAACTGGGGCCAACGTCCTGACTTTC.